These 2 T cell receptor beta chains were sequenced from one sample in a study of PD-1 blockade in classical Hodgkin lymphoma. Time point defined: cycle 4 day 1 (C4D1), after less than 7 weeks of nivolumab. Each of the patients experienced relapse following autologous stem cell transplantation, and their brentuximab vedotin exposure differed. Clones were read by immunoSEQ multiplex PCR, and TCRdb kept only the in-frame ones, dropping some. In the table there are under 40,000 clones, about 80% of which are singletons. The sample here was peripheral blood mononuclear cells (PBMCs), taken before the fourth cycle of nivolumab. The receptors were gathered from a human donor with classical Hodgkin lymphoma.

V gene TRBV28 combines with J gene TRBJ1-3; 11 nucleotides match TRBD1. Germline loops: CDR1 MDHEN, CDR2 SYDVKM. Trimming removed 5 bases from V and 0 bases from J; junction bases left unmatched: 3. This CDR3 has 16 residues. Written as DNA, the CDR3 is TGTGCCAGCAGTCCCGGACAGGGGGCCTCTGGAAACACCATATATTTT. Translation: CASSPGQGASGNTIYF.

The rearrangement links TRBV9 to TRBJ2-3; perhaps TRBD2 as D (5 bases). Germline CDR1 reads SGDLS; CDR2 reads YYNGEE. The V end was cut by 0 bases, the J end by 1 base, with 15 bases between. This CDR3 is built from 17 residues. The CDR3 loop reads CASSVEVGGPRTDTQYF. In nucleotides, the CDR3 is TGTGCCAGCAGCGTAGAGGTAGGCGGGCCTCGCACAGATACGCAGTATTTT.